This T cell receptor beta chain was found in a study of identical twins. The CDR3 covers 16 residues. Per the germline V gene, CDR1 is SGHKS and CDR2 is YYEKEE (reference sequence). V dropped 1 base and J dropped 1 base, with 11 bases sitting between them. TCRdb recomputed calls from the 5' RACE reads with MiXCR, one row per CDR3 protein. This table has 640,000 or so distinct CDR3 sequences, roughly 6.2% appearing once. Overall study findings and caveats: Cross-sectional statistical analysis was relied on for the conclusions, without the same donors being followed. Cord blood beta clonotypes that were abundant carried fewer insertions, and memory repertoires showed no such trend. Models, which agreed with sharing between unrelated individuals, nonetheless underestimated the out-of-frame TCR alpha sharing seen in monozygotic twins.

A note on this clonotype: Its matching antigen is unknown.

The sequenced sample was naive T cells sorted from blood. This clonotype was obtained from a man aged 18 to 30 in good health. This chain joins TRBV5-5 and TRBJ2-2; no reliable D call. The CDR3 DNA reads as TGTGCCAGCAGCTTGACCTCGGTGGAGAACACCGGGGAGCTGTTTTTT. As protein: CASSLTSVENTGELFF.